This section outlines one T cell receptor beta chain sequence together with its context. The data originate from a study of blood T cell repertoires in COVID-19. At the level of the study: The samples span acute and convalescent COVID-19 from the United States, Italy and Spain. In each case, the material was cDNA or gDNA derived from T cells, B-cell-depleted T cells, or PBMCs.

The V and J ends lost 0 bases and 8 bases respectively, with 15 bases between them. Germline V lookup: CDR1 SGDLS, CDR2 YYNGEE. The CDR3 is 15 amino acids. Profiling relied on immunoSEQ multiplex PCR, and the TCRdb table lists in-frame clones only, not all of them. The profile shows about 120,000 clones, 85% to 90% of them singletons. The genes are TRBV9 and TRBJ1-5, with TRBD1 as a possible D gene (6 bases). Sequenced: peripheral blood. This sequence originates from a man in his sixties or seventies with active or convalescent COVID-19. Here the CDR3 reads CASSVGVTGLEPQHF. In DNA, the CDR3 is TGTGCCAGCAGCGTAGGAGTGACAGGATTGGAGCCCCAGCATTTT.